The T cell receptor beta chain described here comes from a study of cytomegalovirus exposure and HLA in healthy donors (dated by TCRdb to 2016 to 2017). Concerning the study at large: According to an earlier analysis of 587 of the donors, some 180 million T cells yielded over 90 million unique TCR beta sequences and roughly 280 Gb of sequence data. An early release that covered roughly 600 HLA-typed donors contained approximately 320 gigabases of sequencing data and tens of millions of unique TCR sequences. Of the 300 to 400 genotyped donors, 65% to 90% fell in the genetic ancestry cluster associated with self-reported Caucasian donors. The study was designed to test whether signatures of past pathogen exposure could be identified by cataloging public T cell receptors. The study profiled the T cell repertoires of about 720 subjects by immunosequencing and related them to cytomegalovirus serostatus. In addition to the first cohort of roughly 670 subjects, a separate validation cohort of under 150 different subjects was used. To predict cytomegalovirus infection status, the study brought together high-throughput TCR immunosequencing, statistical association of individual TCRs with disease status, and machine learning. To study patterns of TCR occurrence, a later analysis re-analyzed previously published TCR beta repertoires from more than 550 donors and added high-resolution HLA genotyping. Rather than drawing on any new phenotypic data, the later analysis identified candidate immune exposures from TCR beta sequences and the way those sequences occurred across donors. An earlier analysis of 500 to 750 of the donors applied high-throughput TCR beta sequencing to assess whether each TCR beta V gene segment acted as functional or pseudogenic. Donor age, sex, ethnicity and CMV serostatus were compiled alongside the repertoire data. A later genetic analysis used genome-wide SNP genotypes for 398 of the 666 donors, treating that subset as a discovery cohort. Every repertoire in the discovery cohort had been generated on one and the same sequencing platform. HLA typing covered class I and class II loci at four-digit resolution. Typing coverage varied by locus: about 629-630 donors for A, B, C, DRB1 and DQB1; approximately 500 for DQA1; nearly 610 for DPA1; 400 to 480 for DPB1. Four or five DR-DQ haplotypes were handled as single units for association and clustering because linkage in the cohort was strong. Among about 390 genotyped donors of the cohort, an average of about 240,000 unique TCR beta nucleotide sequences were sequenced per donor, 15% to 20% of them non-productive. Results the study describes overall, beyond this receptor: The 87-base-pair reads could not distinguish some IMGT-functional V segments, including TRBV6-2 and TRBV6-3, so those segments were excluded. Because HLA typing was unavailable for some donors at each locus, only the typed subset was used in association tests. According to a later analysis, parvovirus B19, influenza, CMV and Epstein-Barr virus appeared linked to several top co-occurrence clusters. For the cohort, immune exposure information was limited to CMV serostatus. The classifier was reported to diagnose cytomegalovirus status with high specificity and sensitivity in both the original cohort and the validation cohort. According to a later analysis, most CMV-associated TCR beta chains appeared to be HLA-restricted, and the HLA associations seemed to be driven largely by CMV exposure. In a later analysis, 16,951 TCR beta sequences were associated with specific HLA alleles at a false discovery rate of 0.05. An earlier analysis of around 540 of the donors showed that most TCR beta V segments appeared in productive rearrangements either about 87% or about 30% of the time, which broadly matched IMGT annotations. Sequencing depth was assumed to be roughly uniform across donors in the presence/absence analyses, though that assumption may not hold. The earlier analysis of approximately 560 of the donors excluded some 15 rarely observed V segments, including chromosome 9 orphons, because counts were too low. Correlated functional status among segregating V segments might reflect linkage disequilibrium, but an unknown experimental factor could not be ruled out. Strong co-occurrence of HLA alleles, especially DR and DQ, made assigning TCR associations to individual alleles difficult. An association between a missense DCLRE1C variant and V-gene and J-gene trimming of TCR beta chains was found in a later genetic analysis and replicated in an independent cohort. The study listed 150 to 200 TCR beta chains as associated with cytomegalovirus. In a later analysis, HLA-associated TCR beta chains showed more clonal expansion and lower generation probabilities than non-associated chains that were equally common. The sequencing pipeline was judged likely to have produced a cluster of highly shared sequence variants as a technical artifact. In a later analysis, the rate of TCR association differed among HLA loci, with DRB1 alleles having the most associated TCRs and HLA-C alleles having the fewest. According to the authors, the approach could potentially be generalized to other disease states and immunological phenotypes. Most TCR sequences were observed very rarely across donors, whereas some public TCRs were present in many individuals. In a later genetic analysis, fewer N-insertions in productive TCRs were reported among donors in an Asian-associated ancestry cluster than the approximately 670-donor mean. In vitro tests confirmed that a few of the cytomegalovirus-associated TCR beta chains recognize cytomegalovirus antigens. A further reported finding was that TCR beta sequences accurately predicted the HLA-A and HLA-B alleles for most subjects in the first cohort. The cohort was sequenced for TCR beta chains only, and without alpha or paired-chain data the features that could be detected were limited.

Libraries were made using the immunoSEQ multiplex PCR assay. The multiplex PCR relied on a mix of 60 forward primers for TCR Vbeta segments and 13 reverse primers for TCR Jbeta segments. A multiplex PCR assay on genomic DNA amplified the CDR3 region of rearranged TCR beta genes. The Illumina HiSeq System was used to sequence the amplified TCR beta libraries as 87-base-pair reads. In the paper's pipeline: Across the roughly 600 repertoires, a later analysis counted approximately 83 million unique TCR beta chains, 9.5 million to 12 million of which were shared by at least two donors. To remove PCR and sequencing errors, raw reads were error-corrected and collapsed into unique sequences using a nearest-neighbor algorithm that merged closely related sequences. CDR3 sequences were aligned to IMGT reference sequences to assign V, D and J gene segments. For a sequence to be retained, a match of at least six nucleotides was required to both a V gene segment and a J gene segment. Rearrangements were classified as productive when the CDR3 lacked stop codons and remained in frame with V and J, and all other rearrangements were classified as non-productive. CDR3 was defined according to IMGT convention as the region running from the second conserved V-encoded cysteine to the conserved J-encoded phenylalanine. The earlier analysis of some 580 of the donors excluded any sequence lacking an unambiguous match to a single V gene segment. An earlier analysis of almost 600 of the donors classified V segments as functional when productive rearrangements were above 56.7% and as segregating when the standard deviation between donors was above 5%. A statistical classification framework was developed to diagnose cytomegalovirus status using the catalog of TCR beta chain sequences. A later analysis assigned V and J genes by comparing TCR nucleotide sequences with IMGT/GENE-DB human TR gene sequences. In a later analysis, CDR3 sequences and most-parsimonious VDJ recombination scenarios were assigned using the TCRdist pipeline. In a later analysis, each TCR beta chain was defined by its CDR3 amino acid sequence together with its V-gene family, and reads lacking a unique V-gene family were excluded. To address suspected cross-contamination and a sequencing artifact, a later analysis removed approximately 600 highly shared, low-generation-probability nucleotide sequences. In a later analysis, a clonal expansion index was calculated for each public chain from normalized within-repertoire ranks of inferred template counts. Generation probabilities in a later analysis came from a VDJ recombination model fitted to out-of-frame rearrangements, and those results were checked against IGoR. In a later analysis, TCR-TCR, TCR-HLA and TCR-CMV co-occurrence was scored with hypergeometric tests, and a repertoire-size bias correction was applied to TCR pairs. A later analysis estimated false discovery rates by permuting HLA or CMV assignments 20 times. In a later analysis, co-occurring TCRs were grouped using DBSCAN, with TCRdist sequence similarity added in when clustering inside HLA-allele-positive subsets. Repertoires with fewer than 30,000 or more than 120,000 public chains, plus five repertoires with anomalous nucleotide sharing, were excluded from co-occurrence clustering. TCRdb obtained this table from immuneACCESS and retained in-frame rearrangements with V and J assigned. These tables miss some clones; where compared with another copy, unresolved V genes account for less than half of the shortfall, and the remainder is unexplained. From that table come the V and J calls and clone size; the DNA was used to work out D and trimming. Counted in this sample were over 95,000 clones; around 70% of them appeared once. The ten largest clones capture more than 3.5% of the sample.

In total, around 600 healthy bone marrow donors made up the cohort. At the time of sampling, every cohort member was nominally healthy, though immune exposures that went unrecorded were likely present. The donor tested CMV seropositive and was one of the 289 seropositive cohort members. Each donor provided a peripheral blood sample, and peripheral blood mononuclear cells were used for TCR beta sequencing. The Qiagen DNeasy Blood Extraction Kit was used to extract genomic DNA from the blood cell samples. Worth noting for this clone: Its antigen is still unknown. Base qualities are not provided; no much larger clone lies one nucleotide away.

The CDR3 starts with the cysteine, ends with the phenylalanine, and has 16 residues. Here the CDR3 DNA is all that survives: 48 bases in frame from base 1. CDR1 and CDR2, per the germline V gene (reference sequence), are LNHDA and SQIVND. The junction carries 22 bases between V and J, which are trimmed by 6 bases and 7 bases respectively. The chain was built from TRBV19 and TRBJ1-5; the D segment cannot be called with confidence. This TCR was recovered from a woman between 40 and 50 years old in good health and CMV-seropositive. The specimen was PBMCs. The CDR3 protein is CASRPNRPGLGQPQHF. The nucleotide sequence is given as TGTGCCAGTAGACCCAATCGTCCGGGGTTAGGGCAGCCCCAGCATTTT.